These T cell receptor beta chains were read from a single sample in a study of tumor-infiltrating lymphocytes in primary liver carcinoma. TCRdb re-called the multiplex PCR reads with MiXCR, one entry per CDR3 protein. Of just under 95,000 distinct CDR3 sequences in the sample, 55% to 75% are singletons; the top ten hold more than 25%. Sequenced input: tumor-adjacent normal liver tissue. These receptors came from a man aged 35 to 55 with primary liver carcinoma and hepatitis B virus infection. Each CDR3 is given with its conserved first and last residue. Fields, in order: J gene, V gene, CDR3 protein.

j_gene: TRBJ1-1; v_gene: TRBV11-2; CDR3aa: CASIVEGMGIEAFF
j_gene: TRBJ2-2; v_gene: TRBV11-2; CDR3aa: CASSRGRDTGKLFF
j_gene: TRBJ1-3; v_gene: TRBV7-9; CDR3aa: CASSPPGDRDGNTIYF
j_gene: TRBJ2-7; v_gene: TRBV7-9; CDR3aa: CASRGGTTDEQYF
j_gene: TRBJ1-1; v_gene: TRBV10-1; CDR3aa: CASSGGQGDAFF
j_gene: TRBJ2-1; v_gene: TRBV11-2; CDR3aa: CASSPTEGRLARPNEQFF
j_gene: TRBJ1-3; v_gene: TRBV11-2; CDR3aa: CASVQGAGNAIYF
j_gene: TRBJ1-1; v_gene: TRBV12-3/TRBV12-4; CDR3aa: CASRKYTEAFF
j_gene: TRBJ2-2; v_gene: TRBV7-3; CDR3aa: CASSLAPGPTGELFF
j_gene: TRBJ2-5; v_gene: TRBV11-2; CDR3aa: CASSFSPGSGQDAQYF
j_gene: TRBJ2-2; v_gene: TRBV6-2/TRBV6-3; CDR3aa: CASRTGGELFF
j_gene: TRBJ2-7; v_gene: TRBV12-3/TRBV12-4; CDR3aa: CASSLTGQGLEQYF
j_gene: TRBJ2-7; v_gene: TRBV11-2; CDR3aa: CASSLRDRGYEKYF
j_gene: TRBJ2-1; v_gene: TRBV13; CDR3aa: CVGSLYGVYNEQFF
j_gene: TRBJ2-4; v_gene: TRBV25-1; CDR3aa: CASSVAGVGNIQYF
j_gene: TRBJ2-2; v_gene: TRBV6-4; CDR3aa: CASIPGIADTGELFF
j_gene: TRBJ2-3; v_gene: TRBV6-2/TRBV6-3; CDR3aa: CASSPSSTTLTDTQYF
j_gene: TRBJ2-7; v_gene: TRBV7-9; CDR3aa: CASSPDNYEPYF
j_gene: TRBJ2-2; v_gene: TRBV11-3; CDR3aa: CASRLESNTRELFF
j_gene: TRBJ2-1; v_gene: TRBV5-4; CDR3aa: CASSVGIDEQFF
j_gene: TRBJ2-7; v_gene: TRBV6-6; CDR3aa: CASSHGQDSYEQYF
j_gene: TRBJ2-3; v_gene: TRBV11-1; CDR3aa: CASSLGWILAETQYF
j_gene: TRBJ1-6; v_gene: TRBV20-1; CDR3aa: CSARDRGNSYNSPLHF
j_gene: TRBJ2-1; v_gene: TRBV11-2; CDR3aa: CASSLVTGGQYEQFF
j_gene: TRBJ1-5; v_gene: TRBV6-6; CDR3aa: CASSQSEENQPKHF
j_gene: TRBJ2-1; v_gene: TRBV11-2; CDR3aa: CASSRLGLQEQFF
j_gene: TRBJ2-6; v_gene: TRBV12-3/TRBV12-4; CDR3aa: CASQFGTCGANVLTF
j_gene: TRBJ2-3; v_gene: TRBV12-3/TRBV12-4; CDR3aa: CASRLAAADTQYF
j_gene: TRBJ1-1; v_gene: TRBV11-2; CDR3aa: CASSLDQGMEAFF
j_gene: TRBJ2-1; v_gene: TRBV6-1; CDR3aa: CASSEARPGDNEQFF
j_gene: TRBJ2-7; v_gene: TRBV7-9; CDR3aa: CANSSTGEGYEQYF
j_gene: TRBJ2-7; v_gene: TRBV12-3/TRBV12-4; CDR3aa: CASSLTSCNYEQYF
j_gene: TRBJ2-5; v_gene: TRBV5-6; CDR3aa: CAGSLARREETQYF
j_gene: TRBJ2-2; v_gene: TRBV20-1; CDR3aa: CSARDPLETGELFF
j_gene: TRBJ1-2; v_gene: TRBV4-2; CDR3aa: CASSQFSGGTNYGYTF
j_gene: TRBJ2-7; v_gene: TRBV7-8; CDR3aa: CDSSPRPASYEQYF
j_gene: TRBJ2-3; v_gene: TRBV6-4; CDR3aa: CASSEVAGAADTQYF
j_gene: TRBJ2-7; v_gene: TRBV28; CDR3aa: CASSLRRATYEQYF
j_gene: TRBJ1-1; v_gene: TRBV12-3/TRBV12-4; CDR3aa: CASSFGTVPNTEAFF
j_gene: TRBJ2-3; v_gene: TRBV11-2; CDR3aa: CASSLLADDTQYF
j_gene: TRBJ2-4; v_gene: TRBV7-9; CDR3aa: CASSFFGSQDIQYF
j_gene: TRBJ2-1; v_gene: TRBV11-3; CDR3aa: CASSPRDMGEQFF
j_gene: TRBJ2-3; v_gene: TRBV6-6; CDR3aa: CASSRLAGGQSPRTDTQYF
j_gene: TRBJ2-7; v_gene: TRBV4-2; CDR3aa: CASSQEGSGLTSHSYEQHF